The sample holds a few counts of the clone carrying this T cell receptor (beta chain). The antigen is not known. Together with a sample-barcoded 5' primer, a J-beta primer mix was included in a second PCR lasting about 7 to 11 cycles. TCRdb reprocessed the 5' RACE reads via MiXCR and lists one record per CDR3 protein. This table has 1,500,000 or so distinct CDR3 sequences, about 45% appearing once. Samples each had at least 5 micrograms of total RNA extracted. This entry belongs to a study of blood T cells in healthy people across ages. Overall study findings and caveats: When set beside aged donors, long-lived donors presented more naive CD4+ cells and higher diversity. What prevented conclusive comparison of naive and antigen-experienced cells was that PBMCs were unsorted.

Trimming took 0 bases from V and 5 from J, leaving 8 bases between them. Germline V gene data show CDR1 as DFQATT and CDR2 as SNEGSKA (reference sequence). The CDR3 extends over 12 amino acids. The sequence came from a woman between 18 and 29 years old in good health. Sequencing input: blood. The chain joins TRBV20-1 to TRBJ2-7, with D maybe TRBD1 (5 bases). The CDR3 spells CSAREGPHEQYF. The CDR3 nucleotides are TGCAGTGCTAGAGAGGGGCCCCACGAGCAGTACTTC.